The T cell receptor beta chain under discussion was sequenced for a study of Graves' ophthalmopathy and Graves' hyperthyroidism. RNA transcripts served as template for amplifying TCR beta CDR3 sequences. The workflow started with a first-round RT-PCR run with HTBI primers and then moved on to a second-round multiplex PCR. MiXCR, applied by TCRdb to the multiplex PCR reads, yields one record per CDR3 protein. This sample has roughly 410,000 distinct CDR3 sequences, with just over 15% found just once. Input material: peripheral blood. The clonotype originates from a woman between 18 and 30 years old with stable Graves' hyperthyroidism.

The CDR3 coding sequence is TGTGCCAGCAGTTTATCCTTGACAGGGGACTCCTACGAGCAGTACTTC. As protein: CASSLSLTGDSYEQYF. The chain carries TRBV28 and TRBJ2-7; 8 bases line up with TRBD1. Unmatched junction bases numbered 5, after V lost 1 base and J lost 0 bases. From germline, CDR1 is MDHEN and CDR2 SYDVKM. CDR3 length: 16 residues.